What follows are 32 T cell receptor beta chains derived from one specimen sequenced in a study of blood T cell repertoires in COVID-19. The assay was immunoSEQ multiplex PCR, and TCRdb's table has in-frame clones only and misses some. The table lists roughly 100,000 clones, 81% of them singletons. Specimen: peripheral blood. Every receptor here comes from an elderly man with COVID-19, enrolled during active disease.

This clone was detected once. The chain links TRBV27 to TRBJ2-1, with D possibly matching TRBD1 (5 bases). This CDR3 has 16 amino acids. Per the germline V gene, CDR1 is MNHEY and CDR2 is SMNVEV (reference sequence). Trimming removed 3 bases at V and 9 bases at J, with 21 bases between. The CDR3 region has the DNA TGTGCCAGCAGTTTTTCATCCCCGGCAGGGTGGGGTGAGCAGTTCTTC. It is translated as CASSFSSPAGWGEQFF.

The chain joins TRBV19 to TRBJ2-1, with 11 bases aligning to TRBD2. CDR1 is LNHDA, CDR2 SQIVND, per germline (reference sequence). The CDR3 loop spans 14 amino acids. V shed 6 bases and J 5 bases; nucleotides not matched to a gene: 3. CDR3 residues: CASRTSGTNNEQFF. The CDR3, as DNA: TGTGCCAGTAGGACTAGCGGGACCAACAATGAGCAGTTCTTC.

The rearrangement joins TRBV27 to TRBJ2-7; 7 bases map to TRBD2. CDR1 and CDR2 from the germline V gene are MNHEY and SMNVEV (reference sequence). CDR3 length: 16 amino acids. V gave up 0 bases and J gave up 4 bases; unmatched junction bases: 9. The CDR3 here is CASSLSFGGSRYEQYF. The CDR3 region has the DNA TGTGCCAGCAGTTTATCATTTGGCGGGAGTAGGTACGAGCAGTACTTC.

This clone was detected only a few times. The CDR3 nucleotides are TGTGCCAGCAGTTCCTCTCGCGCGAACACCGGGGAGCTGTTTTTT. Translated: CASSSSRANTGELFF. The rearrangement links TRBV7-6 to TRBJ2-2; D unclear. The CDR3 spans 15 residues. Germline-derived CDR1 and CDR2 are SGHVS and FNYEAQ. V was shortened by 6 bases and J by 0 bases, with 11 bases between the two germline ends.

This clone showed up just a few times. The chain is built from TRBV10-3 and TRBJ2-3; tentatively, D is TRBD1 (5 bases). Germline V gene lookup returns CDR1 ENHRY and CDR2 SYGVKD. Trimming cost V 11 bases and J 0 bases, with 15 bases left between them. The CDR3 length is 14 residues. The CDR3 protein is CAFRGAYSTDTQYF. CDR3 in DNA: TGTGCCTTTCGTGGGGCCTACAGCACAGATACGCAGTATTTT.

V is TRBV12-3 or TRBV12-4 and J is TRBJ1-2, with D possibly being TRBD1 (5 bases). Trimming took off 6 bases at V and 13 bases at J, with 21 bases between the two ends. The CDR3 is 13 amino acids. CDR3 protein: CASSPTGVITFTF. The CDR3 nucleotides read TGTGCCAGCAGCCCGACGGGGGTAATAACCTTCACCTTC.

The CDR3 DNA reads as TGCAGCGTTGAAGAAGGGACTGGACTATATGGCTACACCTTC. This translates into CSVEEGTGLYGYTF. The rearrangement links TRBV29-1 to TRBJ1-2; D perhaps matches TRBD1 (5 bases). Trimming stripped 0 bases from V and 5 bases from J, with 13 bases between. CDR1 is SQVTM and CDR2 is ANQGSEA in the germline V gene. The CDR3 loop spans 14 amino acids.

This sequence joins TRBV5-1 and TRBJ1-1; D call uncertain. V was cut by 0 bases and J by 4 bases, with 10 bases left in between. Germline V lookup: CDR1 SGHRS, CDR2 YFSETQ. The CDR3 has 14 amino acids. This CDR3 is CASSLVGTATEAFF. The CDR3 DNA sequence: TGCGCCAGCAGCTTGGTGGGCACGGCCACTGAAGCTTTCTTT. The full variable domain, its missing parts supplied by reference TRBV5-1 and TRBJ1-1, is KAGVTQTPRYLIKTRGQQVTLSCSPISGHRSVSWYQQTPGQGLQFLFEYFSETQRNKGNFPGRFSGRQFSNSRSEMNVSTLELGDSALYLCASSLVGTATEAFFGQGTRLTVV.

V is TRBV27 and J is TRBJ1-2; 9 bases match TRBD1. The CDR3 runs 14 residues. Germline loops: CDR1 MNHEY, CDR2 SMNVEV (reference sequence). J lost 4 bases, V lost 6 bases, and 6 bases had no gene match. For the CDR3, the DNA is TGTGCCAGCAGCAAGGGACAGGGATCCTATGGCTACACCTTC. Protein: CASSKGQGSYGYTF.

The chain recombines TRBV27 with TRBJ1-5; 8 bases are shared with TRBD1. CDR1 is MNHEY, CDR2 SMNVEV, per germline (reference sequence). The CDR3 loop spans 15 amino acids. The J segment lost 5 bases and the V segment lost 3 bases, leaving 6 bases of the junction unmatched. In DNA form, the CDR3 reads TGTGCCAGCAGTTTCCGCCAGGGGGCTCATCAGCCCCAGCATTTT. It specifies CASSFRQGAHQPQHF.

The chain carries TRBV3-1 (or the pseudogene TRBV3-2) and TRBJ1-6, with D unresolved. The germline V gene has CDR1 LGHDT and CDR2 YNNKEL (reference sequence). V was trimmed by 4 bases and J by 0 bases, leaving 7 bases between them. The CDR3 is 15 residues long. The CDR3 nucleotides read TGTGCCAGCAGCCTTCGTAGCTCCTATAATTCACCCCTCCACTTT. Protein sequence: CASSLRSSYNSPLHF.

This clone was seen many times. This chain connects TRBV3-1 (or the pseudogene TRBV3-2) to TRBJ1-4, with 7 bases lining up with TRBD1. The CDR3 spans 14 residues. J gave up 7 bases and V 2 bases, and 4 bases lay outside the gene matches. Germline-derived CDR1 and CDR2 are LGHDT and YNNKEL (reference sequence). CDR3 in DNA: TGTGCCAGCAGCCAACTTGGGACAGTTGAAAAACTGTTTTTT. It translates to CASSQLGTVEKLFF.

The J gene is TRBJ1-6, the V gene TRBV19, with 8 nucleotides matching TRBD1. Germline CDR1 LNHDA, CDR2 SQIVND (reference sequence). With V trimmed by 5 bases and J by 8 bases, 5 bases remained unmatched. This CDR3 is built from 14 residues. Here the CDR3 DNA reads TGTGCCAGTAGTCGACAGGGGAACTATTCACCCCTCCACTTT. It encodes CASSRQGNYSPLHF.

This chain links TRBV10-3 with TRBJ2-1; D uncertain. The germline V gene encodes CDR1 ENHRY and CDR2 SYGVKD. The V end was cut by 4 bases, the J end by 7 bases, with 8 bases between. The CDR3 spans 12 residues. CDR3 residues: CAISVAGNEQFF. CDR3 sequence (DNA): TGTGCCATCAGTGTTGCAGGAAATGAGCAGTTCTTC.

This clone was seen only a few times. CDR3 sequence (DNA): TGTGCCAGTGGGGGGTCCTACAATGAGCAGTTCTTC. This codes for CASGGSYNEQFF. The chain is built from TRBV19 and TRBJ2-1, with a tentative D call TRBD2 (6 bases). Germline V gene data show CDR1 as LNHDA and CDR2 as SQIVND (reference sequence). CDR3 length equals 12 residues. The V and J ends lost 8 bases and 1 base respectively, with 6 bases between them. Using reference TRBV19 and TRBJ2-1 for the parts outside the CDR3, the full variable domain is DGGITQSPKYLFRKEGQNVTLSCEQNLNHDAMYWYRQDPGQGLRLIYYSQIVNDFQKGDIAEGYSVSREKKESFPLTVTSAQKNPTAFYLCASGGSYNEQFFGPGTRLTVL.

The chain is built from TRBV10-3 and TRBJ1-1, with 9 bases fitting TRBD1. CDR1 is ENHRY, CDR2 SYGVKD, per germline. CDR3 length equals 15 residues. The V segment lost 3 bases and the J segment 3 bases; nucleotides outside the gene matches: 5. This chain's CDR3 is CAISDNRGRDTEAFF. The CDR3 coding sequence is TGTGCCATCAGTGACAACAGGGGGCGGGACACTGAAGCTTTCTTT.

The CDR3 DNA reads as TGTGCCACCAGTGACCATCTTAGAAGCTCCTACAATGAGCAGTTCTTC. It encodes CATSDHLRSSYNEQFF. The chain employs TRBV24-1 and TRBJ2-1; D gene ambiguous. Trimming removed 4 bases from V and 0 bases from J, with 12 bases in between. Germline CDR1 reads KGHDR; CDR2 reads SFDVKD. This CDR3 contains 16 residues.

The chain uses TRBV19 and TRBJ1-4; D uncertain. The CDR3 spans 14 residues. V was trimmed by 5 bases and J by 6 bases, leaving 13 bases between them. CDR1 is LNHDA and CDR2 is SQIVND in the germline V gene (reference sequence). The CDR3 region is CASSVRREDEKLFF. The CDR3, as DNA: TGTGCCAGTAGTGTACGGAGGGAGGATGAAAAACTGTTTTTT.

This chain connects TRBV7-3 to TRBJ2-1, with 13 nucleotides matching TRBD2. Trimming cost V 5 bases and J 6 bases; bases outside gene matches: 4. CDR1 SGHTA and CDR2 FQGTGA come from the germline V gene. The CDR3 covers 15 residues. The DNA for the CDR3 is TGTGCCAGCAGCCCCGGACTAGCGGGAGTCAATGAGCAGTTCTTC. Amino acid sequence: CASSPGLAGVNEQFF.

The V call is TRBV24-1, the J call TRBJ2-7; the match to TRBD1 covers 10 bases. V lost 7 bases, J lost 4 bases, and 6 bases stayed unmatched. This CDR3 region has 14 residues. The V gene's germline CDR1 is KGHDR and CDR2 SFDVKD. The CDR3 DNA follows: TGTGCCACCAGCCGGGGACAGGGGTATTACGAGCAGTACTTC. Residues: CATSRGQGYYEQYF.

This chain uses TRBV11-2 with TRBJ1-2, with 8 bases fitting TRBD1. With 3 bases clipped from V and 3 bases from J, the junction kept 6 bases outside the gene matches. The CDR3 consists of 15 residues. Germline lookup yields CDR1 SGHAT and CDR2 FQNNGV. The CDR3 nucleotides read TGTGCCAGCAGCTTGGGGCCAGGGGGCCACTATGGCTACACCTTC. Amino acids: CASSLGPGGHYGYTF.

The chain joins TRBV30 to TRBJ2-2; tentatively, D is TRBD2 (5 bases). V lost 4 bases and J lost 15, with 18 bases in between. Germline lookup yields CDR1 GTSNPN and CDR2 SVGIG (reference sequence). The CDR3 covers 12 residues. The CDR3 bases are TGTGCCTGGAATCCGGGGAAGGGTTGGTTGTTTTTT. Translation: CAWNPGKGWLFF. Full variable domain (missing parts from reference TRBV30 and TRBJ2-2): SQTIHQWPATLVQPVGSPLSLECTVEGTSNPNLYWYRQAAGRGLQLLFYSVGIGQISSEVPQNLSASRPQDRQFILSSKKLLLSDSGFYLCAWNPGKGWLFFGEGSRLTVL.

This clone has just a few counts. V is TRBV11-2 and J is TRBJ2-7, with TRBD1 matching 7 bases. The germline CDR1 and CDR2 sequences are SGHAT and FQNNGV. This CDR3 contains 14 residues. The V gene end was trimmed by 5 bases and the J gene end by 2 bases; junction bases not matched to a gene: 6. The CDR3 bases are TGTGCCAGCAGCCCTACGGGACAGACCTACGAGCAGTACTTC. Translation gives CASSPTGQTYEQYF.

V is TRBV30 and J is TRBJ1-2, with 9 bases matching TRBD1. V trimming: 1 base; J trimming: 5 bases; junction bases outside the gene matches: 23. In germline, CDR1 is GTSNPN, CDR2 SVGIG (reference sequence). The CDR3 is made up of 20 amino acids. CDR3 nucleotides: TGTGCCTGGAGTGGAACCAACAGGGGGCGGTTGCGTAATTCCCTATATGGCTACACCTTC. Amino acids: CAWSGTNRGRLRNSLYGYTF.

This chain joins TRBV2 and TRBJ2-5; D is perhaps TRBD1 (5 bases). The CDR3 is 14 residues long. Trimming took 3 bases from V and 5 from J, leaving 13 bases between them. Germline assignment: CDR1 SNHLY and CDR2 FYNNEI. CDR3 sequence reads: CASSDGRAIETQYF. The DNA of the CDR3 is TGTGCCAGCAGTGATGGCAGGGCAATCGAGACCCAGTACTTC.

This rearrangement joins TRBV27 to TRBJ1-4; possible D gene TRBD1, 5 bases. Germline CDR1 reads MNHEY; CDR2 reads SMNVEV (reference sequence). The V and J ends lost 6 bases and 8 bases respectively, with 16 bases between them. The CDR3 runs 14 residues. CDR3 amino acids: CASRGWGGDEKLFF. As DNA, the CDR3 is TGTGCCAGCAGGGGGTGGGGCGGCGACGAAAAACTGTTTTTT.

The chain has TRBV7-8 and TRBJ1-4, with a weak D call TRBD1 (5 bases). The CDR3 is 15 amino acids. The V and J ends lost 1 base and 7 bases respectively, with 13 bases between them. Per germline, CDR1 SGHVS and CDR2 FQNEAQ. The CDR3 DNA reads TGTGCCAGCAGCTTAGAGTTGGGGCGCCGTGAAAAACTGTTTTTT. Its protein is CASSLELGRREKLFF.

The chain carries TRBV5-1 and TRBJ1-1; 7 positions match TRBD1. The CDR3 is 16 residues long. Germline CDR1 and CDR2: SGHRS and YFSETQ. V gave up 3 bases and J gave up 1 base; unmatched junction bases: 9. The CDR3 here is CASSYKPQGENTEAFF. In DNA form, the CDR3 reads TGCGCCAGCAGCTACAAACCTCAGGGGGAGAACACTGAAGCTTTCTTT.

The chain carries TRBV27 and TRBJ2-2; the D gene is possibly TRBD1 (7 bases). Per the germline V gene, CDR1 is MNHEY and CDR2 is SMNVEV (reference sequence). The CDR3 contains 16 residues. Trimming left V 8 bases short and J 0 bases short, with 16 bases between. CDR3 nucleotides: TGTGCCAGCCGCGGGATGGGACAGTCGAACACCGGGGAGCTGTTTTTT. Its translation: CASRGMGQSNTGELFF.

This clone showed up just a few times. The chain employs TRBV5-4 and TRBJ2-7; perhaps TRBD1 as D (6 bases). Per the germline V gene, CDR1 is SGHNT and CDR2 is YYREEE (reference sequence). There are 16 residues in the CDR3. V shed 1 base and J shed 2 bases, with 16 bases lying between them. This CDR3 reads CASSLIAGDPTYEQYF. CDR3 DNA: TGTGCCAGCAGCTTGATAGCAGGGGACCCAACCTACGAGCAGTACTTC.

The chain carries TRBV10-2 and TRBJ1-2; D not certain. Germline V lookup: CDR1 WSHSY, CDR2 SAAADI. The CDR3 is made up of 12 amino acids. Trimming shortened V by 3 bases and J by 3 bases, and 5 bases separated the two germline ends. The CDR3 region is CASSDGDYGYTF. The CDR3 bases are TGCGCCAGCAGTGACGGGGACTATGGCTACACCTTC.

The rearrangement joins TRBV18 to TRBJ1-2; 9 positions match TRBD1. The CDR3 extends over 16 amino acids. With 2 bases clipped from V and 2 bases from J, the junction kept 6 bases outside the gene matches. Germline V gene sequence: CDR1 KGHSH, CDR2 LQKENI. The CDR3, as DNA: TGTGCCAGCTCACCAACACAGGGGGCTGAAAACTATGGCTACACCTTC. Translated: CASSPTQGAENYGYTF. The complete variable domain, with remaining parts taken from reference TRBV18 and TRBJ1-2, reads NAGVMQNPRHLVRRRGQEARLRCSPMKGHSHVYWYRQLPEEGLKFMVYLQKENIIDESGMPKERFSAEFPKEGPSILRIQQVVRGDSAAYFCASSPTQGAENYGYTFGSGTRLTVV.